The 14 T cell receptor beta chains in this list originate from one sample, sequenced in a study of T cells in Graves' hyperthyroidism and ophthalmopathy (dated by TCRdb to between 2019 and 2020). The library was obtained by multiplex PCR. The listed sequencing device is Illumina HiSeq 2000. The TCR beta CDR3 regions were amplified from the RNA transcripts. For the first round of RT-PCR on the TCR CDR3, the HTBI primer set was used together with the Qiagen OneStep RT-PCR kit. Starting from the raw public reads, TCRdb applied fastp trimming at Q25, assembled clones with MiXCR and retained in-frame beta chains. Each entry merges the rows of one CDR3 protein and shows their most common DNA and genes. This sample holds 500,000 or so distinct CDR3 sequences; roughly 17% were observed only once. The ten largest clones add up to approximately 15% of the sample. The sample was blood. These receptors came from a young woman with Graves' ophthalmopathy.

There are many counts of this clonotype. The chain is built from TRBV28 and TRBJ2-5; TRBD1 agrees at 7 bases. The CDR3 has 14 amino acids. The trim removed 1 base at V and 2 bases at J, leaving 1 base unmatched. Germline V gene lookup returns CDR1 MDHEN and CDR2 SYDVKM. Written as DNA, the CDR3 is TGTGCCAGCAGTTTATTCAGGGGGCAAGAGACCCAGTACTTC. Protein: CASSLFRGQETQYF.

The rearrangement joins TRBV4-1 to TRBJ2-1; D possibly corresponds to TRBD2 (6 bases). Trimming left V 1 base short and J 0 bases short, with 10 bases between. The CDR3 contains 16 residues. Per germline, CDR1 MGHRA and CDR2 YSYEKL. Here the CDR3 reads CASSQVTGDSYNEQFF. CDR3 nucleotides: TGCGCCAGCAGCCAAGTCACGGGAGACTCCTACAATGAGCAGTTCTTC.

This clonotype came up many times. The chain recombines TRBV5-6 with TRBJ2-5; D is ambiguous. This CDR3 spans 12 amino acids. V dropped 9 bases and J dropped 5 bases, with 14 bases sitting between them. CDR1 is SGHDT and CDR2 is YYEEEE in the germline V gene. The CDR3 protein is CAIPDERETQYF. CDR3 sequence (DNA): TGTGCCATCCCCGATGAGAGGGAGACCCAGTACTTC.

The rearrangement joins TRBV5-6 to TRBJ2-2; D may match TRBD1 or TRBD2 (5 bases each). The CDR3 is made up of 17 amino acids. Trimming took 2 bases from V and 4 from J, leaving 18 bases between them. Looked up from germline, CDR1 is SGHDT and CDR2 is YYEEEE. The CDR3 spells CASSLGFWGSVTGELFF. The CDR3 bases are TGTGCCAGCAGCTTAGGATTTTGGGGGAGCGTCACCGGGGAGCTGTTTTTT.

This clonotype was counted many times. The rearrangement joins TRBV5-5 to TRBJ2-7; 9 bases align to TRBD2. Trimming took 0 bases from V and 6 from J; bases not matched to a gene: 13. The CDR3 runs to 17 residues. Germline V gene data show CDR1 as SGHKS and CDR2 as YYEKEE (reference sequence). In DNA, the CDR3 is TGTGCCAGCAGCTTGGCCCTCGGGACTAGCATTAGAGCCGAGCAGTACTTC. Its protein product is CASSLALGTSIRAEQYF.

The V and J genes are TRBV6-5 and TRBJ2-4, with TRBD2 matching over 11 bases. The CDR3 totals 15 residues. In germline, CDR1 is MNHEY, CDR2 SVGAGI. Losses at the gene ends were 0 bases for V and 8 bases for J; bases not matched to a gene: 3. This CDR3 is CASSYSETSGDIQYF. CDR3 coding DNA: TGTGCCAGCAGTTACTCGGAGACTAGCGGGGACATTCAGTACTTC.

This clonotype was observed many times. The rearrangement joins TRBV3-1 to TRBJ2-7; 10 bases fit TRBD1. V shed 4 bases and J 5 bases; nucleotides not matched to a gene: 2. This CDR3 has 13 residues. In germline, CDR1 is LGHDT, CDR2 YNNKEL (reference sequence). CDR3 bases: TGTGCCAGCAGCCGACAGGGGGCTAACGAGCAGTACTTC. Protein: CASSRQGANEQYF.

Many counts were recorded for this clonotype. An end of the junction does not agree with germline; a read error may underlie this. The J gene is TRBJ1-1, the V gene TRBV2; D not resolved. The CDR3 sequence is 12 residues long. Germline V gene data show CDR1 as SNHLY and CDR2 as FYNNEI. The CDR3 DNA is TGTGCCGGCAGAGGGTTGAGCACTGAAGCTTTCTTT. Its translation: CAGRGLSTEAFF.

The chain recombines TRBV27 with TRBJ1-2; D not resolved. This CDR3 has 13 amino acids. CDR1 is MNHEY and CDR2 is SMNVEV in the germline V gene (reference sequence). V shed 3 bases and J shed 10 bases, with 15 bases lying between them. The CDR3 here is CASSFAPDVDYTF. The CDR3 DNA reads TGTGCCAGCAGTTTCGCCCCCGATGTGGACTACACCTTC.

To note about this clonotype: Just one base apart from a much larger clone, this may be a read error. The V call is TRBV28, the J call TRBJ2-2, with D tentatively TRBD1 (6 bases). The germline V gene has CDR1 MDHEN and CDR2 SYDVKM. This CDR3 contains 14 residues. The CDR3 region is CANSTGYSTGELFF. In DNA form, the CDR3 reads TGTGCCAACAGTACAGGGTACAGCACCGGGGAGCTGTTTTTT.

The chain links TRBV6-1 to TRBJ2-7; no clear D gene. This CDR3 is 14 amino acids long. Germline-derived CDR1 and CDR2 are MNHNS and SASEGT. Deletions cut 1 base from V and 0 bases from J, with 7 bases between. Here the CDR3 DNA reads TGTGCCAGCAGTGAAGTCCGGAACTCCTACGAGCAGTACTTC. Its translation is CASSEVRNSYEQYF.

This clonotype occurred many times. The V call is TRBV9, the J call TRBJ2-7, with 9 positions matching TRBD1. The J segment lost 5 bases and the V segment lost 3 bases, leaving 12 bases of the junction unmatched. Germline CDR1 and CDR2: SGDLS and YYNGEE. CDR3 length equals 16 residues. DNA of the CDR3: TGTGCCAGCAGCGCTCGATCCGGGACAGGGAAGAACGAGCAGTACTTC. As protein: CASSARSGTGKNEQYF.

There are many counts of this clonotype. The chain carries TRBV28 and TRBJ1-5, with a possible D match to TRBD1 (5 bases). From germline, CDR1 is MDHEN and CDR2 SYDVKM. The CDR3 is 21 residues long. Between the trimmed V and J ends, which lost 4 bases and 5 bases, there was a span of 33 bases. CDR3: CASSSDLVGTRGASPDQPQHF. CDR3 nucleotide sequence: TGTGCCAGCAGTTCAGACTTGGTGGGGACGAGAGGAGCCTCACCGGATCAGCCCCAGCATTTT.

This clonotype was found many times. The V and J genes are TRBV6-4 and TRBJ1-1; D gene ambiguous. The CDR3 spans 13 residues. V was pared by 5 bases and J by 3 bases, with 10 bases between. CDR1 is MRHNA, CDR2 SNTAGT, per germline. The CDR3 region has the DNA TGTGCCAGCAGTCCAGACGGCGACACTGAAGCTTTCTTT. This codes for CASSPDGDTEAFF.